This T cell receptor beta chain was obtained from a study of shared clonotypes between healthy human individuals. Background on the study: Ranging from 18 to 49 in age, donors were two women and a few men. Findings and caveats of the study: Roughly 5.3% of naive CD4 clonotypes were common to four donors.

On this clone: Antigen unknown.

Assay used: immunoSEQ multiplex PCR; TCRdb lists only in-frame clones, some missing. This table holds hundreds of thousands of clones, roughly 70% found once. CDR1 is SGHNT and CDR2 is YENEEA in the germline V gene. CDR3 length: 14 amino acids. Trimming removed 5 bases from V and 1 base from J, with 8 bases in between. Sequenced sample: memory CD4+ T cells sorted from blood. Subset: CD45RA-negative fraction. This sequence originates from a young woman in good health. The chain recombines TRBV11-3 with TRBJ2-2, with D hard to call. The CDR3 reads CASSPKRNTGELFF. The CDR3 DNA follows: TGTGCCAGCAGCCCCAAAAGGAACACCGGGGAGCTGTTTTTT.